This passage covers 22 T cell receptor beta chains from one sample sequenced in a study of T cell repertoires in cytomegalovirus infection. TCRdb passed the reads through MiXCR, listing each CDR3 protein once. The sample holds approximately 71,000 distinct CDR3 sequences; over 3.5% are singletons and the top ten take about 22%. The material sequenced was PBMCs. Receptors were obtained from a human donor in good health (CMV status not recorded). Some clones in this sample may be carry-over from other donors' samples.

This clonotype appeared many times. Here the CDR3 DNA reads TGTGCCAGCAGGCCACCCGTGGCAGGGAGGTACTCCTCTGGGGCCAACGTCCTGACTTTC. The encoded protein is CASRPPVAGRYSSGANVLTF. The chain couples TRBV7-8 to TRBJ2-6; D possibly corresponds to TRBD2 (6 bases). The V end lost 6 bases, the J end lost 0 bases, and 24 bases lay between the germline ends. CDR1 and CDR2 from the germline V gene are SGHVS and FQNEAQ. The length of the CDR3 is 20 residues.

This clonotype was recorded at least ten times. The rearrangement joins TRBV19 to TRBJ1-1, with D perhaps matching TRBD1 (6 bases). V lost 5 bases, J lost 3 bases, and 16 bases lay in between. Germline V gives CDR1 LNHDA, CDR2 SQIVND (reference sequence). The CDR3 runs 15 residues. Here the CDR3 reads CASSSHRAGDTEAFF. In DNA form, the CDR3 reads TGTGCCAGTAGTTCCCACAGGGCGGGGGACACTGAAGCTTTCTTT.

Ten or more counts support this clonotype. V is TRBV10-3 and J is TRBJ2-7; 8 positions match TRBD1. Germline trimming cut 3 bases from V and 3 bases from J; bases unmatched to any gene: 4. Germline CDR1 reads ENHRY; CDR2 reads SYGVKD. CDR3 size: 14 residues. DNA of the CDR3: TGTGCCATCAGTGAACCGGGACAGGTCTACGAGCAGTACTTC. Translation gives CAISEPGQVYEQYF.

This clonotype was recorded at least ten times. The chain's CDR3 is CASSQPGVPYFEQFF. The DNA for the CDR3 is TGCGCCAGCAGTCAACCGGGAGTGCCATACTTCGAGCAGTTCTTC. The rearrangement uses TRBV23-1 and TRBJ2-1; possible D gene TRBD2, 6 bases. TRBV23-1 is known as an ORF, though its function is uncertain. V was trimmed by 2 bases and J by 10 bases, leaving 18 bases between them. The CDR3 covers 15 residues.

This clonotype was recorded many times. The chain couples TRBV6-2 or TRBV6-3 to TRBJ2-3, with D hard to call. Trimming took 8 bases from V and 4 from J, leaving 16 bases between them. Per the germline V gene, CDR1 is MNHEY and CDR2 is SVGEGT. The CDR3 covers 14 residues. CDR3 protein: CASEDPKTADTQYF. The CDR3 bases are TGTGCCAGCGAGGACCCCAAAACGGCAGATACGCAGTATTTT.

This clonotype showed up many times. V is TRBV6-1 and J is TRBJ2-4, with TRBD2 as a possible D gene (7 bases). V lost 1 base, J lost 0 bases, and 10 bases lay in between. CDR3 length: 16 residues. Germline V lookup: CDR1 MNHNS, CDR2 SASEGT. CDR3 sequence reads: CASSEGGGAAKNIQYF. The CDR3, as DNA: TGTGCCAGCAGTGAAGGTGGGGGGGCAGCCAAAAACATTCAGTACTTC.

In DNA, the CDR3 is TGTGCCAGCATCGTAGACGGGGGGCGCACCGGGGAGCTGTTTTTT. Encoded protein: CASIVDGGRTGELFF. The chain uses TRBV7-2 and TRBJ2-2; D is possibly TRBD2 (7 bases). This CDR3 contains 15 residues. Trimming shortened V by 7 bases and J by 4 bases, and 16 bases separated the two germline ends. Germline CDR1 SGHTA, CDR2 FQGNSA.

This clonotype has a count of ten or more. The chain employs TRBV6-2 or TRBV6-3 and TRBJ1-1; D gene unclear. Trimming left V 7 bases short and J 3 bases short, with 12 bases between. The CDR3 is 13 residues long. The germline gives CDR1 MNHEY, CDR2 SVGEGT. The CDR3 sequence: CASKVHPHTEAFF. CDR3 nucleotides: TGTGCCAGCAAGGTCCACCCCCACACTGAAGCTTTCTTT.

At least ten counts were recorded for this clonotype. V gene TRBV7-8 combines with J gene TRBJ2-1; TRBD2 is a possible D gene (6 bases). Between the trimmed V and J ends, which lost 6 bases and 6 bases, there was a span of 15 bases. This CDR3 is 14 amino acids long. Germline CDR1 SGHVS, CDR2 FQNEAQ. This chain's CDR3 is CASSMGGIGNEQFF. The CDR3 coding sequence is TGTGCCAGCAGTATGGGGGGAATCGGCAATGAGCAGTTCTTC.

There are many counts of this clonotype. The chain couples TRBV28 to TRBJ2-2; the D gene is possibly TRBD1 (6 bases). The CDR3 is 17 residues long. Germline loops: CDR1 MDHEN, CDR2 SYDVKM. Deletions cut 1 base from V and 0 bases from J, with 12 bases between. The CDR3 region is CASSLSGTGTNTGELFF. CDR3 in DNA: TGTGCCAGCAGTTTATCCGGTACAGGGACGAACACCGGGGAGCTGTTTTTT.

This clonotype has at least ten counts. J is TRBJ1-6 and V is TRBV7-9, with D possibly being TRBD1 (5 bases). The CDR3 contains 14 residues. The V end lost 7 bases, the J end lost 8 bases, and 15 bases lay between the germline ends. Per germline, CDR1 SEHNR and CDR2 FQNEAQ (reference sequence). This chain's CDR3 is CASTLGRDDSPLHF. The CDR3 nucleotides are TGTGCCAGCACCCTCGGCAGGGACGATTCACCCCTCCACTTT. Based on the CDR3 plus reference TRBV7-9 and TRBJ1-6, the full variable domain is DTGVSQNPRHKITKRGQNVTFRCDPISEHNRLYWYRQTLGQGPEFLTYFQNEAQLEKSRLLSDRFSAERPKGSFSTLEIQRTEQGDSAMYLCASTLGRDDSPLHFGNGTRLTVT.

Many counts were recorded for this clonotype. This chain links TRBV6-2 or TRBV6-3 with TRBJ2-3, with TRBD2 as a possible D gene (5 bases). The CDR3 runs 13 residues. Germline V CDR1 and CDR2: MNHEY, SVGEGT. V gave up 6 bases and J gave up 3 bases, with 10 bases separating them. The CDR3 sequence: CASRLTGTDTQYF. The CDR3 nucleotides read TGTGCCAGCAGGCTAACGGGGACAGATACGCAGTATTTT.

V usage is TRBV7-3 and J usage is TRBJ1-6; D is ambiguous. Germline V gives CDR1 SGHTA, CDR2 FQGTGA. The germline V and J ends were trimmed by 4 bases and 5 bases, with 9 bases remaining between them. The CDR3 totals 14 residues. DNA for the CDR3: TGTGCCAGCAGCTCCGGGTCAGATAATTCACCCCTCCACTTT. Its translation is CASSSGSDNSPLHF.

In its sample, this clonotype was seen many times. Here the CDR3 reads CASSSGPIPLEKLFF. CDR3 DNA sequence: TGTGCCAGCAGTTCTGGGCCTATCCCCCTTGAAAAACTGTTTTTT. The J gene is TRBJ1-4, the V gene TRBV28; unclear D gene. The CDR3 loop spans 15 amino acids. Trimming removed 4 bases from V and 7 bases from J, with 16 bases in between. In germline, CDR1 is MDHEN, CDR2 SYDVKM.

There are many counts of this clonotype. V usage is TRBV7-2 and J usage is TRBJ1-1; D is unclear. The V gene lost 7 bases and the J gene lost 4 bases, with 19 bases spanning the gap. There are 15 residues in the CDR3. Germline V gives CDR1 SGHTA, CDR2 FQGNSA. CDR3 DNA: TGTGCCAGCATCAGCACGGATATGGGCGTCACTGAAGCTTTCTTT. It codes for CASISTDMGVTEAFF.

This clonotype was seen many times. This rearrangement joins TRBV6-2 or TRBV6-3 to TRBJ2-1; D unresolved. Germline V gene sequence: CDR1 MNHEY, CDR2 SVGEGT. The CDR3 contains 13 residues. The V end lost 3 bases, the J end lost 10 bases, and 13 bases lay between the germline ends. The CDR3 sequence is CASSYLNMGEQFF. For the CDR3, the DNA is TGTGCCAGCAGTTATCTTAATATGGGAGAGCAGTTCTTC.

The chain joins TRBV7-2 to TRBJ2-7, with no clear D. The length of the CDR3 is 13 residues. V was clipped by 1 base and J by 2 bases, with 6 bases between them. Per the germline V gene, CDR1 is SGHTA and CDR2 is FQGNSA. Written as DNA, the CDR3 is TGTGCCAGCAGCTTAGTGGCGGCCTACGAGCAGTACTTC. Its translation: CASSLVAAYEQYF.

This clonotype was counted many times. This chain connects TRBV7-8 to TRBJ1-2, with TRBD1 matching over 7 bases. This CDR3 has 13 residues. V shed 5 bases, J shed 7 bases, and the junction held 7 bases outside the gene matches. Germline V lookup: CDR1 SGHVS, CDR2 FQNEAQ. The CDR3 DNA is TGTGCCAGCAGCAGACGACAGGGTTCTGGCTACACCTTC. As protein: CASSRRQGSGYTF.

This clonotype came up many times. This chain uses TRBV6-2 or TRBV6-3 with TRBJ2-1, with no clear D. The ends were cut back, 6 bases at V and 5 bases at J, with 14 bases in the middle. CDR1 MNHEY and CDR2 SVGEGT come from the germline V gene. The CDR3 totals 14 residues. CDR3 amino acids: CASRPQPGHNEQFF. In DNA form, the CDR3 reads TGTGCCAGCAGACCCCAGCCTGGTCACAATGAGCAGTTCTTC.

On this clonotype: A much larger clone is a single base away; this may be a read error. DNA of the CDR3: TGTGCCAGCAGTGAATTTGTTCGGGGGACTAGCGGGAAGAATAAGCAGTTCTTC. Protein sequence: CASSEFVRGTSGKNKQFF. The chain is built from TRBV6-1 and TRBJ2-1; 13 nucleotides align to TRBD2. The CDR3 is 18 residues long. Germline values: CDR1 MNHNS, CDR2 SASEGT. V shed 2 bases and J 11 bases; nucleotides not matched to a gene: 15.

This clonotype was found many times. V gene TRBV6-2 or TRBV6-3 combines with J gene TRBJ2-7; possible D gene TRBD2, 6 bases. Per germline, CDR1 MNHEY and CDR2 SVGEGT. The V and J ends lost 6 bases and 5 bases respectively, with 14 bases between them. The CDR3 consists of 13 residues. The CDR3, as DNA: TGTGCCAGCAGACCCACGGGGGTCGACGAGCAGTACTTC. Its protein is CASRPTGVDEQYF.

In this sample, this clonotype turned up many times. The chain employs TRBV7-8 and TRBJ2-7; TRBD2 matches at 8 bases. This CDR3 region has 16 residues. Germline CDR1 and CDR2: SGHVS and FQNEAQ. V dropped 0 bases and J dropped 2; count of bases not matched to a gene: 6. The CDR3 DNA follows: TGTGCCAGCAGCTTAGCATCCAGCGGGGGCACCTACGAGCAGTACTTC. This encodes CASSLASSGGTYEQYF.